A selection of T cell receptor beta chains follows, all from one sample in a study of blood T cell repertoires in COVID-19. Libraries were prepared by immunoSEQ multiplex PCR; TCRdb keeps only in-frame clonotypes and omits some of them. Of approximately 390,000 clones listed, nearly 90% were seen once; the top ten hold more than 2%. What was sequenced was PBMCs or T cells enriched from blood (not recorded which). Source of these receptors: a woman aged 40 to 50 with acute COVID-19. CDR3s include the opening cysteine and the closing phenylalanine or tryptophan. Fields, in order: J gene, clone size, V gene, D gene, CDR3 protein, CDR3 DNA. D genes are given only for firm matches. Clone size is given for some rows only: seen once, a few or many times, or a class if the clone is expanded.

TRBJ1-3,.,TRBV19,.,CASSMGGRVSGNTIYF,TGTGCCAGTAGTATGGGAGGGCGCGTCTCTGGAAACACCATATATTTT
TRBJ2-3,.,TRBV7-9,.,CASSLVGGADTQYF,TGTGCCAGCAGCTTAGTGGGGGGAGCAGATACGCAGTATTTT
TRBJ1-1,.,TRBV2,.,CASAGGAEAFF,TGTGCCAGCGCCGGGGGGGCTGAAGCTTTCTTT
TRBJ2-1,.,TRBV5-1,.,CASSPESAEYNEQFF,TGCGCCAGCAGCCCTGAGTCCGCGGAGTACAATGAGCAGTTCTTC
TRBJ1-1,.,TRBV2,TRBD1,CASSRDRGRNTEAFF,TGTGCCAGCAGTCGTGACAGGGGCCGGAACACTGAAGCTTTCTTT
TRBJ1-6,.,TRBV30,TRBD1,CAWTGQVGGSPLHF,TGTGCCTGGACGGGACAGGTAGGAGGTTCACCCCTCCACTTT
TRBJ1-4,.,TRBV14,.,CAPEGGARGTEKLFF,TGTGCCCCCGAGGGCGGTGCACGGGGTACTGAAAAACTGTTTTTT
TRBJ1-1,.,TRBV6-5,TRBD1,CASRKTGGGTEAFF,TGTGCCAGCAGGAAGACAGGGGGTGGCACTGAAGCTTTCTTT
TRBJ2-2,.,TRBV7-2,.,CASSLLAPNTGELFF,TGTGCCAGCAGCTTACTAGCGCCGAACACCGGGGAGCTGTTTTTT
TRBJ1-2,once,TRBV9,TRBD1,CASSGGTGGEDGYTF,TGTGCCAGCAGCGGAGGGACAGGGGGCGAGGATGGCTACACCTTC
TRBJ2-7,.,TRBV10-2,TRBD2,CASRPPQRGLYEQYF,TGCGCCAGCAGGCCCCCCCAGCGGGGACTATACGAGCAGTACTTC
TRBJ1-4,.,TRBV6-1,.,CASSEERGEKLFF,TGTGCCAGCAGTGAAGAAAGAGGAGAAAAACTGTTTTTT
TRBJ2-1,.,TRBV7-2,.,CASSSSGNEQFF,TGTGCCAGCAGCTCCTCGGGGAATGAGCAGTTCTTC
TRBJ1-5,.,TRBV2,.,CASSELLGGAPQHF,TGTGCCAGCAGTGAACTTCTAGGAGGGGCGCCCCAGCATTTT
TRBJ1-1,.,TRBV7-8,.,CASSFVPLTGGPTEAFF,TGTGCCAGCAGCTTTGTGCCCTTAACGGGGGGGCCCACTGAAGCTTTCTTT
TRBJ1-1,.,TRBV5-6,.,CASSFPAGWALNTEAFF,TGTGCCAGCAGCTTTCCTGCAGGGTGGGCCCTTAACACTGAAGCTTTCTTT
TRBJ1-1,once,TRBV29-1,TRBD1,CSAGTGGTEAFF,TGCAGCGCCGGGACAGGGGGAACTGAAGCTTTCTTT